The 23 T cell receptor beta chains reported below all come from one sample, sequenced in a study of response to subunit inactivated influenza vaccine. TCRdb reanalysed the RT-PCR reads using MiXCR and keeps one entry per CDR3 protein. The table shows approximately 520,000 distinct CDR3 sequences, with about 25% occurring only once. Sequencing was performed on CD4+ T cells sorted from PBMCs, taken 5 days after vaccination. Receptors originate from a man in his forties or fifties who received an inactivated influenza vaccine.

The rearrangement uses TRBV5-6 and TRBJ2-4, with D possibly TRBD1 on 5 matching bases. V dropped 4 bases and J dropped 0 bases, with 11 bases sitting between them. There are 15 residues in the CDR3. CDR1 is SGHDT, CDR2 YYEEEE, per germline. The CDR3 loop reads CASSVMGLAKNIQYF. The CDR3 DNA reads TGTGCCAGCAGCGTGATGGGGCTAGCCAAAAACATTCAGTACTTC. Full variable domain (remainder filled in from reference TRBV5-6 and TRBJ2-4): DAGVTQSPTHLIKTRGQQVTLRCSPKSGHDTVSWYQQALGQGPQFIFQYYEEEERQRGNFPDRFSGHQFPNYSSELNVNALLLGDSALYLCASSVMGLAKNIQYFGAGTRLSVL.

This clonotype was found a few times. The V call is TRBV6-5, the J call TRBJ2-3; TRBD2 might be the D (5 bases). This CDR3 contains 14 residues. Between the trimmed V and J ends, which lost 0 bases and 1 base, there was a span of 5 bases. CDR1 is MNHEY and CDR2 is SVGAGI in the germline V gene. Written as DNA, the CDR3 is TGTGCCAGCAGTTACTCGCGGGGCACAGATACGCAGTATTTT. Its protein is CASSYSRGTDTQYF.

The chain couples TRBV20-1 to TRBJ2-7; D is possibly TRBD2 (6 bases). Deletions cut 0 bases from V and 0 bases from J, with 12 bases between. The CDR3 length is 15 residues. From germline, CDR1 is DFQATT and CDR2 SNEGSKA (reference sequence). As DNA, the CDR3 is TGCAGTGCTAGAGATGGGCGGGGTCGCTCCTACGAGCAGTACTTC. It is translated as CSARDGRGRSYEQYF.

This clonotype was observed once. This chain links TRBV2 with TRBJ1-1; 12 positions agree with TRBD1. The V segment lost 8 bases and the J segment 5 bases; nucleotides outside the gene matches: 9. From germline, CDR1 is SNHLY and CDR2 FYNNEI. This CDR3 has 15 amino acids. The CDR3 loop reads CASRDRGPTGTEAFF. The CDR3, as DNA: TGTGCCAGCCGGGACAGGGGGCCGACCGGGACTGAAGCTTTCTTT.

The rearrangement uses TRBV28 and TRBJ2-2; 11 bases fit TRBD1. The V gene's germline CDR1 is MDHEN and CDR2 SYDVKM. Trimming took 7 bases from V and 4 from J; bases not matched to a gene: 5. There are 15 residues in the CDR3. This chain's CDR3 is CASKTGTGGTGELFF. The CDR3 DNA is TGTGCCAGCAAAACCGGGACAGGGGGCACCGGGGAGCTGTTTTTT.

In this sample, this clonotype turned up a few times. The CDR3 is CSGGAGSYEQYF. In nucleotides, the CDR3 is TGCAGTGGGGGGGCAGGGTCCTACGAGCAGTACTTC. This chain connects TRBV20-1 to TRBJ2-7; D is perhaps TRBD1 or TRBD2 (6 bases each). The CDR3 spans 12 residues. Germline V CDR1 and CDR2: DFQATT, SNEGSKA (reference sequence). V lost 7 bases to trimming and J lost 1 base, with 11 bases between them.

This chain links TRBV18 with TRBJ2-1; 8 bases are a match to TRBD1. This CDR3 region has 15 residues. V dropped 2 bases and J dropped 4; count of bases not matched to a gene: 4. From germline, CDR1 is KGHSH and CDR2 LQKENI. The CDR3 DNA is TGTGCCAGCTCACCAGGCAGGGGGCTGTACAATGAGCAGTTCTTC. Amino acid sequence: CASSPGRGLYNEQFF.

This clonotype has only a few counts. CDR3 sequence: CSASPPGSPYEQYF. The CDR3 DNA is TGCAGTGCTAGCCCACCAGGTTCGCCCTACGAGCAGTACTTC. The chain is built from TRBV20-1 and TRBJ2-7; D call uncertain. Germline V CDR1 and CDR2: DFQATT, SNEGSKA (reference sequence). The CDR3 contains 14 residues. V was shortened by 3 bases and J by 2 bases, with 14 bases between the two germline ends.

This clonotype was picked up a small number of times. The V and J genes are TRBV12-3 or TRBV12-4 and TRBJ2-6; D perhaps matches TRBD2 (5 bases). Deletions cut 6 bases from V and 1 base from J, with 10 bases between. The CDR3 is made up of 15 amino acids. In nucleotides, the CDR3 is TGTGCCAGCAGAGCTCGGGGATCTGGGGCCAACGTCCTGACTTTC. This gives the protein CASRARGSGANVLTF.

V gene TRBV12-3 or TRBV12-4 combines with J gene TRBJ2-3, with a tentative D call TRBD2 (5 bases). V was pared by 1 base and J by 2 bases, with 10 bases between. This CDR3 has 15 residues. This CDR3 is CASSLGGQLTDTQYF. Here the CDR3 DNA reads TGTGCCAGCAGTTTAGGAGGGCAACTCACAGATACGCAGTATTTT.

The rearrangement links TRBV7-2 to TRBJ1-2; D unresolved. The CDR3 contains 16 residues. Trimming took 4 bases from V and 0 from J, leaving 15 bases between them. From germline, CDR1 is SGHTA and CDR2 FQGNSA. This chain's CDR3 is CASSSHIRNPNYGYTF. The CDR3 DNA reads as TGTGCCAGCAGCTCCCATATCAGAAATCCTAACTATGGCTACACCTTC. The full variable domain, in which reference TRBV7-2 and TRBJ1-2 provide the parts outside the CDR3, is GAGVSQSPSNKVTEKGKDVELRCDPISGHTALYWYRQSLGQGLEFLIYFQGNSAPDKSGLPSDRFSAERTGGSVSTLTIQRTQQEDSAVYLCASSSHIRNPNYGYTFGSGTRLTVV.

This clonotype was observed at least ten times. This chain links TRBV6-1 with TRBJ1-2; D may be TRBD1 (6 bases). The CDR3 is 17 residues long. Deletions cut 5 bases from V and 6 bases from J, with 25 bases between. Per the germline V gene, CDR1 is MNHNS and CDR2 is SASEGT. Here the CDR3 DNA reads TGTGCCAGCAGTCTCAACAGAGGAACCAGGGGTTTACATGGCTACACCTTC. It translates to CASSLNRGTRGLHGYTF.

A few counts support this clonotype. The CDR3 sequence: CASSLVGRPNQPQHF. In DNA form, the CDR3 reads TGCGCCAGCAGCTTGGTCGGCAGGCCCAATCAGCCCCAGCATTTT. This chain uses TRBV5-1 with TRBJ1-5; D unresolved. The length of the CDR3 is 15 residues. Germline V gives CDR1 SGHRS, CDR2 YFSETQ. Trimming cost V 0 bases and J 3 bases, with 10 bases left between them.

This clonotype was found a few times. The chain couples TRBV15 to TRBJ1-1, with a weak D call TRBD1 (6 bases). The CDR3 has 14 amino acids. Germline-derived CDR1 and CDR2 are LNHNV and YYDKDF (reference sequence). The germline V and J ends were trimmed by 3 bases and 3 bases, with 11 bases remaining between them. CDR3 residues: CATSRTRGYTEAFF. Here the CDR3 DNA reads TGTGCCACCAGCAGGACCAGGGGATACACTGAAGCTTTCTTT.

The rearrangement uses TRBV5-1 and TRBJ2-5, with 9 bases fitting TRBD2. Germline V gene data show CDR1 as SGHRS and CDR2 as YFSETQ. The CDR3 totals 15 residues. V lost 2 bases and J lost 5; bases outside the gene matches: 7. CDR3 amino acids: CASSFLAGTGETQYF. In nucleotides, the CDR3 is TGCGCCAGCAGCTTTCTAGCGGGGACGGGGGAGACCCAGTACTTC. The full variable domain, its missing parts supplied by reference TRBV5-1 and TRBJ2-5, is KAGVTQTPRYLIKTRGQQVTLSCSPISGHRSVSWYQQTPGQGLQFLFEYFSETQRNKGNFPGRFSGRQFSNSRSEMNVSTLELGDSALYLCASSFLAGTGETQYFGPGTRLLVL.

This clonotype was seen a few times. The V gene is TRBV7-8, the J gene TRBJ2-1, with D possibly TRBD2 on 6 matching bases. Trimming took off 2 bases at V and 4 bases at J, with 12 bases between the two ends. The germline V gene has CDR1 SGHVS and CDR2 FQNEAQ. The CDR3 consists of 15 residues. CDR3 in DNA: TGTGCCAGCAGCTTACTCGGACTAAAATACAATGAGCAGTTCTTC. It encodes CASSLLGLKYNEQFF. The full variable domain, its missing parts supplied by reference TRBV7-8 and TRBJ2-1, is GAGVSQSPRYKVAKRGQDVALRCDPISGHVSLFWYQQALGQGPEFLTYFQNEAQLDKSGLPSDRFFAERPEGSVSTLKIQRTQQEDSAVYLCASSLLGLKYNEQFFGPGTRLTVL.

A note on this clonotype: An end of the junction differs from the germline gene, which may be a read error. The CDR3 is CASSLAGAYGQYF. In nucleotides, the CDR3 is TGCGCCAGCAGCTTAGCGGGGGCCTACGGGCAGTACTTC. J is TRBJ2-7 and V is TRBV5-1; 8 nucleotides agree with TRBD2. CDR3 length equals 13 residues. From germline, CDR1 is SGHRS and CDR2 YFSETQ. The full variable domain, with the rest looked up from reference TRBV5-1 and TRBJ2-7, is KAGVTQTPRYLIKTRGQQVTLSCSPISGHRSVSWYQQTPGQGLQFLFEYFSETQRNKGNFPGRFSGRQFSNSRSEMNVSTLELGDSALYLCASSLAGAYGQYFGPGTRLTVT.

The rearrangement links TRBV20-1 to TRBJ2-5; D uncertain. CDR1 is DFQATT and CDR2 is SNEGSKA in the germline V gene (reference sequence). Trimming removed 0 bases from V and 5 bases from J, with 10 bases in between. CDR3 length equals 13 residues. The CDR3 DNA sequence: TGCAGTGCTAGAGAGTCGAGCTATGAGACCCAGTACTTC. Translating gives CSARESSYETQYF.

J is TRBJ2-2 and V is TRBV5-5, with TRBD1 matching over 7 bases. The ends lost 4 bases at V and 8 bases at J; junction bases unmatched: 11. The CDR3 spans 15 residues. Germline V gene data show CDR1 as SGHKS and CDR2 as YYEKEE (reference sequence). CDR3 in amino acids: CASSPGTAQGGELFF. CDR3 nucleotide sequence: TGTGCCAGCAGCCCGGGGACAGCCCAGGGGGGGGAGCTGTTTTTT.

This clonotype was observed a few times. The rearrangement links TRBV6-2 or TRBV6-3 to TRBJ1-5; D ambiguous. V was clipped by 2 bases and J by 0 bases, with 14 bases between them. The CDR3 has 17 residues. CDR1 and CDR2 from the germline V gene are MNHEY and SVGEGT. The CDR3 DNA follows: TGTGCCAGCAGTTACGTAGGACGGGCCTCTAGCAATCAGCCCCAGCATTTT. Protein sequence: CASSYVGRASSNQPQHF.

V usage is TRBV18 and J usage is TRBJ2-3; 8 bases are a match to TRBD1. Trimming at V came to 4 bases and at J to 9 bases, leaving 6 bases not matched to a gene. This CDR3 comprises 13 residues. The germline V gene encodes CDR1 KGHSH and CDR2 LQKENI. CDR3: CASSLDRAGTQYF. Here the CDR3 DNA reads TGTGCCAGCTCACTGGACAGGGCGGGGACGCAGTATTTT.

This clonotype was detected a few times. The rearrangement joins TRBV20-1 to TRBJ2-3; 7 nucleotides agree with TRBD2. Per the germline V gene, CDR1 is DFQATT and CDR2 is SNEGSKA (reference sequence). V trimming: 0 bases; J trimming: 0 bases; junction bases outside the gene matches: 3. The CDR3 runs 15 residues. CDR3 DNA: TGCAGTGCTAGAGATAGCGGGCTTAGCACAGATACGCAGTATTTT. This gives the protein CSARDSGLSTDTQYF.

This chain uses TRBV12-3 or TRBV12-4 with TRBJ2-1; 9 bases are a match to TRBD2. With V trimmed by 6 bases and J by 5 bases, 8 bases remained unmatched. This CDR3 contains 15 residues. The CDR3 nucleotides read TGTGCCAGCAGAAATAGCGGGAGTTCCCACAATGAGCAGTTCTTC. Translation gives CASRNSGSSHNEQFF.